This TCR beta chain was observed in a study of blood T cell repertoires in COVID-19. Across the study: Spain, Italy and the United States supplied samples that represented acute and convalescent COVID-19.

Using immunoSEQ multiplex PCR, the repertoire was profiled, and TCRdb retains in-frame clones only, with some absent. The sample has more than 85,000 clones; approximately 84% are singletons. The CDR3 runs 14 residues. The germline V and J ends were trimmed by 4 bases and 10 bases, with 17 bases remaining between them. Germline V CDR1 and CDR2: LNHDA, SQIVND (reference sequence). The source material was peripheral blood. The V and J genes are TRBV19 and TRBJ2-1; possible D gene TRBD2, 7 bases. The TCR comes from an older woman with acute or convalescent COVID-19. This chain's CDR3 is CASSTPWRGHEQFF. The CDR3 DNA sequence: TGTGCCAGTAGTACCCCCTGGCGGGGGCACGAGCAGTTCTTC.